These 28 T cell receptor beta chains share one sample of origin, sequenced in a study of T cell responses to AZD1222 COVID-19 vaccine. Sequencing used immunoSEQ multiplex PCR; TCRdb keeps in-frame clones, though not all of them. The table records 150,000 or so clones, 75% to 95% of them present only once. Sample: peripheral blood, taken on day 0 of AZD1222 vaccination. The receptors derive from an adult in good health.

The chain joins TRBV14 to TRBJ2-1, with TRBD2 matching over 9 bases. Germline loops: CDR1 SGHDN, CDR2 FVKESK. This CDR3 contains 15 residues. V trimming: 3 bases; J trimming: 3 bases; junction bases outside the gene matches: 3. CDR3: CASSQTSGDYNEQFF. For the CDR3, the DNA is TGTGCCAGCAGCCAGACTAGCGGCGACTACAATGAGCAGTTCTTC.

The chain joins TRBV5-1 to TRBJ1-2; 7 bases fit TRBD1. The V gene's germline CDR1 is SGHRS and CDR2 YFSETQ. J was trimmed by 1 base and V by 4 bases; bases with no gene match: 7. This CDR3 region has 15 residues. The CDR3 nucleotides are TGCGCCAGCAGCGCCCGACAGGGAGATAACTATGGCTACACCTTC. Amino acid sequence: CASSARQGDNYGYTF.

The V call is TRBV2, the J call TRBJ1-1; D might be TRBD1 (6 bases). Germline CDR1 SNHLY, CDR2 FYNNEI. V shed 0 bases and J shed 4 bases, with 21 bases lying between them. The CDR3 is made up of 18 amino acids. CDR3 residues: CASSEAKTFGGLSTEAFF. As DNA, the CDR3 is TGTGCCAGCAGTGAAGCCAAGACTTTCGGGGGGCTTTCCACTGAAGCTTTCTTT.

The chain has TRBV5-3 and TRBJ2-7; the D gene is possibly TRBD1 (6 bases). TRBV5-3 is recorded as an ORF, its role being uncertain. The length of the CDR3 is 10 residues. Trimming shortened V by 0 bases and J by 13 bases, and 8 bases separated the two germline ends. As DNA, the CDR3 is TGTGCCAGAAGCTTGGACAGGGAATACTTC. This sequence encodes CARSLDREYF.

The gene calls are TRBV5-4 and TRBJ2-2; 11 nucleotides match TRBD1. Trimming at V came to 4 bases and at J to 5 bases, leaving 7 bases not matched to a gene. This CDR3 spans 16 amino acids. Germline CDR1 and CDR2: SGHNT and YYREEE (reference sequence). CDR3 residues: CASSRGQGAPTGELFF. The CDR3 nucleotides read TGTGCCAGCAGCCGAGGACAGGGGGCGCCTACCGGGGAGCTGTTTTTT.

J is TRBJ2-7 and V is TRBV10-3; 9 nucleotides align to TRBD1. J lost 5 bases, V lost 6 bases, and 8 bases had no gene match. The length of the CDR3 is 14 residues. Germline CDR1 ENHRY, CDR2 SYGVKD. Here the CDR3 reads CAIRSGTGSDEQYF. The CDR3 DNA reads TGTGCCATCAGATCCGGGACAGGGTCGGACGAGCAGTACTTC.

This clone has a handful of counts. The rearrangement links TRBV7-9 to TRBJ1-1, with TRBD1 matching 9 bases. The CDR3 is made up of 15 amino acids. The trim removed 4 bases at V and 3 bases at J, leaving 6 bases unmatched. CDR1 and CDR2 from the germline V gene are SEHNR and FQNEAQ (reference sequence). As DNA, the CDR3 is TGTGCCAGCAGCTATGGACAGGGGTTGGACACTGAAGCTTTCTTT. Its protein is CASSYGQGLDTEAFF.

The chain has TRBV4-2 and TRBJ2-7, with 7 bases lining up with TRBD1. This CDR3 region has 14 residues. From germline, CDR1 is LGHNA and CDR2 YNFKEQ. Losses at the gene ends were 4 bases for V and 5 bases for J; bases not matched to a gene: 8. DNA for the CDR3: TGTGCCAGCAGCCCCAGACAGGGTGCCGACGAGCAGTACTTC. Its protein product is CASSPRQGADEQYF.

The chain recombines TRBV7-2 with TRBJ2-7; 8 positions agree with TRBD1. J gave up 3 bases and V 1 base, and 8 bases lay outside the gene matches. CDR3 size: 16 residues. In germline, CDR1 is SGHTA, CDR2 FQGNSA. CDR3 sequence reads: CASSLVASGQGYEQYF. Here the CDR3 DNA reads TGTGCCAGCAGCTTAGTAGCCTCCGGACAGGGCTACGAGCAGTACTTC.

V gene TRBV19 combines with J gene TRBJ1-3, with TRBD1 matching 7 bases. CDR3 length equals 15 residues. The ends lost 6 bases at V and 2 bases at J; junction bases unmatched: 7. Germline CDR1 is LNHDA and CDR2 is SQIVND (reference sequence). For the CDR3, the DNA is TGTGCCAGTAGCCCTACAGGGGACGCTGGAAACACCATATATTTT. Its protein is CASSPTGDAGNTIYF.

This chain uses TRBV5-6 with TRBJ2-1, with 9 positions matching TRBD1. CDR1 is SGHDT and CDR2 is YYEEEE in the germline V gene. The ends lost 0 bases at V and 7 bases at J; junction bases unmatched: 5. The length of the CDR3 is 15 residues. The CDR3 DNA follows: TGTGCCAGCAGCTTGGGTACAGGGGGCTTGAATGAGCAGTTCTTC. Protein: CASSLGTGGLNEQFF.

This chain connects TRBV5-6 to TRBJ1-3; D might be TRBD1 (6 bases). Looked up from germline, CDR1 is SGHDT and CDR2 is YYEEEE. The CDR3 spans 15 residues. Trimming pared 3 bases from V and 4 bases from J, leaving 14 bases between. The CDR3 DNA is TGTGCCAGCAGCTCCCTGGGGGCTGGGGGAAACACCATATATTTT. It encodes CASSSLGAGGNTIYF.

The gene calls are TRBV7-8 and TRBJ1-1, with TRBD1 identical over 8 bases. Germline values: CDR1 SGHVS, CDR2 FQNEAQ. V shed 5 bases and J 8 bases; nucleotides not matched to a gene: 13. The CDR3 runs to 15 residues. The CDR3 reads CASSPDRVPGPEAFF. The DNA of the CDR3 is TGTGCCAGCAGCCCGGACAGGGTACCGGGGCCCGAAGCTTTCTTT.

This clone appeared once. V and J are TRBV6-2 or TRBV6-3 and TRBJ2-2; 8 bases are a match to TRBD2. Germline V gene data show CDR1 as MNHEY and CDR2 as SVGEGT. The CDR3 is 17 residues long. Trimming cost V 4 bases and J 5 bases; bases outside gene matches: 12. The DNA for the CDR3 is TGTGCCAGCAGTTTCCATCGGGGGGGCGATTGGACCGGGGAGCTGTTTTTT. Residues: CASSFHRGGDWTGELFF.

The genes are TRBV7-9 and TRBJ2-1, with D uncertain. Trimming left V 3 bases short and J 0 bases short, with 12 bases between. Germline V gene data show CDR1 as SEHNR and CDR2 as FQNEAQ (reference sequence). The CDR3 is made up of 16 amino acids. In DNA, the CDR3 is TGTGCCAGCAGCTTCGAAAACTTCCTCTCCTACAATGAGCAGTTCTTC. Its protein is CASSFENFLSYNEQFF.

The gene calls are TRBV6-5 and TRBJ2-7; possibly TRBD1 or TRBD2 for D (5 bases each). The CDR3 is 15 amino acids. CDR1 is MNHEY, CDR2 SVGAGI, per germline. V gave up 6 bases and J gave up 0 bases, with 15 bases separating them. The CDR3 DNA reads TGTGCCAGCAGGAACCGGGACCCTAGCTCCTACGAGCAGTACTTC. It yields the protein CASRNRDPSSYEQYF.

The chain employs TRBV10-1 and TRBJ1-2; 9 positions match TRBD1. In germline, CDR1 is WNHNN, CDR2 SYGVQD (reference sequence). V shed 6 bases and J 4 bases; nucleotides not matched to a gene: 3. CDR3 length: 13 amino acids. The CDR3 sequence is CASSPTGGYGYTF. In DNA, the CDR3 is TGCGCCAGCAGCCCGACAGGGGGCTATGGCTACACCTTC.

This chain connects TRBV4-3 to TRBJ2-2, with D perhaps TRBD1 or TRBD2 (5 bases each). From germline, CDR1 is LGHNA and CDR2 YSLEER. The V gene lost 3 bases and the J gene lost 6 bases, with 23 bases spanning the gap. The CDR3 covers 18 residues. The CDR3: CASSQSWFGGQNSGELFF. In nucleotides, the CDR3 is TGCGCCAGCAGCCAGTCTTGGTTTGGAGGACAAAATTCCGGGGAGCTGTTTTTT.

This chain connects TRBV7-2 to TRBJ1-5, with a weak D call TRBD1 (5 bases). With 2 bases removed from V and 1 base from J, the gap between germline ends came to 12 bases. CDR3 length equals 16 residues. Germline CDR1 and CDR2: SGHTA and FQGNSA. CDR3 coding DNA: TGTGCCAGCAGCTTATTTTCTGCAGGGAGCAATCAGCCCCAGCATTTT. Translating it yields CASSLFSAGSNQPQHF.

For this clone: The final CDR3 position lacks the conserved phenylalanine or tryptophan, pointing to a likely read error. The limits of the CDR3 on the DNA are not certain, so only TCRdb's listed CDR3 is given. The chain employs TRBV28 and TRBJ1-1; TRBD1 is taken as the D call from the table, unchecked against the DNA. Germline CDR1 reads MDHEN; CDR2 reads SYDVKM. A total of 12 residues make up the CDR3, ends included. The CDR3 region is CASSLSDRDPSL.

J is TRBJ1-6 and V is TRBV4-2; D possibly corresponds to TRBD1 (6 bases). This CDR3 is 16 amino acids long. The ends were cut back, 6 bases at V and 8 bases at J, with 20 bases in the middle. Germline lookup yields CDR1 LGHNA and CDR2 YNFKEQ. CDR3 in amino acids: CASRLEGGVIDSPLHF. The CDR3 coding sequence is TGTGCCAGCAGGCTAGAAGGGGGGGTCATCGATTCACCCCTCCACTTT.

CDR3 loop: CASSETQGGSRYEQYF. DNA of the CDR3: TGTGCCAGCAGTGAAACACAGGGTGGAAGCCGCTACGAGCAGTACTTC. The genes are TRBV25-1 and TRBJ2-7; D is perhaps TRBD1 (6 bases). This CDR3 has 16 residues. CDR1 MGHDK and CDR2 SYGVNS come from the germline V gene. Trimming left V 2 bases short and J 3 bases short, with 17 bases between.

As DNA, the CDR3 is TGTGCCAGCACGCCGCGGGGACCGAACACCGGGGAGCTGTTTTTT. Translation: CASTPRGPNTGELFF. The chain joins TRBV18 to TRBJ2-2; tentative D call: TRBD2 (6 bases). The CDR3 is 15 residues long. In germline, CDR1 is KGHSH, CDR2 LQKENI. V was cut by 8 bases and J by 0 bases, with 13 bases left in between.

The sample holds one count of this clone. The chain uses TRBV4-1 and TRBJ2-7; D call uncertain. The CDR3 is 15 residues long. Trimming took off 0 bases at V and 1 base at J, with 10 bases between the two ends. The germline V gene encodes CDR1 MGHRA and CDR2 YSYEKL. CDR3 DNA sequence: TGCGCCAGCAGCCAAGAATCTATACAGTCCTACGAGCAGTACTTC. Translated: CASSQESIQSYEQYF.

Turning to this clone: Other DNA sequences within the sample encode an identical CDR3. The V call is TRBV5-1, the J call TRBJ2-2; D is undetermined. V was cut by 2 bases and J by 2 bases, with 1 base left in between. CDR3 length: 12 amino acids. Germline V lookup: CDR1 SGHRS, CDR2 YFSETQ. The DNA for the CDR3 is TGCGCCAGCAGCTTCAACACCGGGGAGCTGTTTTTT. This encodes CASSFNTGELFF.

The V call is TRBV5-4, the J call TRBJ2-7; tentatively, D is TRBD2 (6 bases). This CDR3 has 13 amino acids. Trimming took off 3 bases at V and 4 bases at J, with 11 bases between the two ends. CDR1 and CDR2 from the germline V gene are SGHNT and YYREEE (reference sequence). The CDR3 sequence: CASSSRGSYEQYF. For the CDR3, the DNA is TGTGCCAGCAGCTCCCGGGGGTCTTACGAGCAGTACTTC.

The chain links TRBV19 to TRBJ2-1, with D perhaps given as TRBD1 or TRBD2 (5 bases each). Trimming removed 1 base at V and 3 bases at J, with 28 bases between. Germline V gives CDR1 LNHDA, CDR2 SQIVND (reference sequence). The CDR3 has 21 amino acids. The CDR3 DNA follows: TGTGCCAGTAGTATAGTCTTAGTCGGGGTTATGGGGGACCCGTTCTACAATGAGCAGTTCTTC. Protein: CASSIVLVGVMGDPFYNEQFF. Based on the CDR3 plus reference TRBV19 and TRBJ2-1, the full variable domain is DGGITQSPKYLFRKEGQNVTLSCEQNLNHDAMYWYRQDPGQGLRLIYYSQIVNDFQKGDIAEGYSVSREKKESFPLTVTSAQKNPTAFYLCASSIVLVGVMGDPFYNEQFFGPGTRLTVL.

The chain carries TRBV3-1 (or the pseudogene TRBV3-2) and TRBJ2-7, with D perhaps TRBD2 (5 bases). Germline V gene data show CDR1 as LGHDT and CDR2 as YNNKEL (reference sequence). The CDR3 runs to 12 residues. The V end was cut by 7 bases, the J end by 3 bases, with 10 bases between. The CDR3 region has the DNA TGTGCCAGCACCCTGGGGAGCTACGAGCAGTACTTC. Translated: CASTLGSYEQYF.